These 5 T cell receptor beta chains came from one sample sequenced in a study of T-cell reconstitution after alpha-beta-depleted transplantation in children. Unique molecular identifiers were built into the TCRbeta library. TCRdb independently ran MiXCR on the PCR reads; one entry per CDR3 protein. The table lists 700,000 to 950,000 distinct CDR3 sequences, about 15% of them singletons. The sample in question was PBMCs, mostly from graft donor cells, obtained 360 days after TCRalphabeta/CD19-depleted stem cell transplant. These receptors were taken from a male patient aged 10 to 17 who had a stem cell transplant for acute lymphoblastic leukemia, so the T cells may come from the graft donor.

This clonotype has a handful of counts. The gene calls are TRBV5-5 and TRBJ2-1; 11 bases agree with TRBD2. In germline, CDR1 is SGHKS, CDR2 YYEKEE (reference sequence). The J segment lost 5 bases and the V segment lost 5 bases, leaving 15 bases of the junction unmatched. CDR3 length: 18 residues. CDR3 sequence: CASSIIPGLAAPHNEQFF. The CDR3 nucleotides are TGTGCCAGCAGTATTATTCCGGGACTAGCGGCTCCCCACAATGAGCAGTTCTTC.

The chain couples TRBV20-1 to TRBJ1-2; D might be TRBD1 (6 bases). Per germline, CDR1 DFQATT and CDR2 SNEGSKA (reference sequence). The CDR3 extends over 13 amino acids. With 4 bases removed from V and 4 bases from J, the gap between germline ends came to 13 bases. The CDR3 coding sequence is TGCAGTGCTAACACAGGGCTTAGCTATGGCTACACCTTC. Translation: CSANTGLSYGYTF.

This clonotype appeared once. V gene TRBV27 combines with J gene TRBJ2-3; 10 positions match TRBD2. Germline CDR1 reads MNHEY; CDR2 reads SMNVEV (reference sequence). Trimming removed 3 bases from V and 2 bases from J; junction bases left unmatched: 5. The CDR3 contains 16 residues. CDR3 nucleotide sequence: TGTGCCAGCAGTTTTATTACTAGCGGGACCACAGATACGCAGTATTTT. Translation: CASSFITSGTTDTQYF.

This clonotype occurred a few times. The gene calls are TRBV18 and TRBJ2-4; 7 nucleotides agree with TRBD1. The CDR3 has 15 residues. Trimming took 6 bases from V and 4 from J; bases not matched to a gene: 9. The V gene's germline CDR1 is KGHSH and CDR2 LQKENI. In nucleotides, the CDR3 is TGTGCCAGCTCTCCGGGACAGCGCGAAAAAAACATTCAGTACTTC. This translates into CASSPGQREKNIQYF.

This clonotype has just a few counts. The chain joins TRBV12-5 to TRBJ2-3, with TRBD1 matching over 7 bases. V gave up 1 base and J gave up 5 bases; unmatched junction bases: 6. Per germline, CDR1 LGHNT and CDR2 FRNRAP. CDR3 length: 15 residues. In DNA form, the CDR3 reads TGTGCTAGTGGTTTGGAAAGGGGGCGGAGAGATACGCAGTATTTT. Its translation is CASGLERGRRDTQYF.